This record looks at one TCR beta chain sequence and its context. There is no known antigen for this receptor. A read error may produce the germline difference seen at one junction end. These data originate in a study of blood T cell repertoires in COVID-19 (dated by TCRdb to 2018 to 2021). The study in broad terms: Samples covering the acute and convalescent phases of COVID-19 were provided by collaborators in the United States, Italy and Spain. Where available, HLA class I and class II types were obtained from metadata supplied by the sample provider rather than from assay-based typing. Deeply sampled blood TCRbeta repertoires from subjects exposed to, actively infected with, or recovered from COVID-19 were included in the dataset. The sample metadata nearly always contained a de-identified subject ID, COVID-19 status, age in years and sex. Samples came from the ongoing ImmuneRACE study (first 160 participants) plus 1,254 subjects from 6 global collaborators. A freely available public database, intended as a resource for researchers studying the immune response to SARS-CoV-2, is where the repertoires were released. The prospective study material was composed of cDNA or gDNA derived from T cells, B-cell-depleted T cells, or PBMCs. Study-level results and caveats: The amount of clinical and demographic metadata varied by source and participant and was provided uncurated.

The collaborating institutions used their own protocols to collect whole blood in K2EDTA tubes. For TCRbeta analysis, collaborators shipped samples as frozen whole blood, isolated PBMCs, or DNA extracted from either of those sample types. The CDR3 holds 13 amino acids from the cysteine to the phenylalanine. Of the read, only the CDR3 DNA is kept; its 39 bases are in frame from base 1. For CDR1 and CDR2, the germline V gene lists SGHVS and FNYEAQ. TCRbeta CDR3 regions were amplified from genomic DNA by means of the immunoSEQ Assay, a bias-controlled multiplex PCR. Processing in the source paper ran as follows. Nucleated cell counts per sample were estimated from amplification of reference gene primers within the assay. Sequence reads were collapsed and filtered to measure the absolute abundance of every unique TCRbeta CDR3 rearrangement. For each sample, productive Simpson clonality was calculated as the square root of Simpson's diversity index across productive rearrangements. TCRdb holds this immuneACCESS table with in-frame rearrangements only. Some clones are missing; in checked studies, unresolved V genes explain under half, and the rest has no known cause. That table furnishes V, J and clone size, whereas the DNA furnished D and trimming. The sample table records tens of thousands of clones; under 85% of these occur just once. The leading ten clones occupy 9.5% to 15% of the sample.

The TCR comes from a human donor in a cohort sampled during active COVID-19. Sequencing was carried out using peripheral blood. The chain is made from TRBV7-6 and TRBJ2-7; a weak D assignment points to TRBD1 (6 bases agree). The CDR3 protein: CASSPDGTWGRHF. The bases are TGTGCCAGCAGCCCCGACGGGACGTGGGGGCGACACTTC.